This T cell receptor (beta chain) was found in a study of blood T cell repertoires in COVID-19. Whole-study context: Researchers got acute and convalescent COVID-19 samples from the United States, Italy and Spain.

Participants, about 18 to 89 years old, spanned fewer than 25 US areas. This CDR3 contains 15 residues. Germline V gives CDR1 SNHLY, CDR2 FYNNEI. Trimming cost V 2 bases and J 6 bases, with 14 bases left between them. This clone has only one observation. The protocol was immunoSEQ multiplex PCR, while the TCRdb copy is restricted to in-frame clones and leaves out a portion. The sample records around 300,000 clones, roughly nine tenths being singletons. The chain carries TRBV2 and TRBJ1-5, with D perhaps matching TRBD1 (6 bases). Input material: PBMCs or T cells enriched from blood (not recorded which). The TCR originated in a woman between 18 and 30 years old who had recovered from COVID-19. The CDR3 sequence is CASSERTVSSQPQHF. Here the CDR3 DNA reads TGTGCCAGCAGTGAAAGGACAGTCTCCAGTCAGCCCCAGCATTTT.